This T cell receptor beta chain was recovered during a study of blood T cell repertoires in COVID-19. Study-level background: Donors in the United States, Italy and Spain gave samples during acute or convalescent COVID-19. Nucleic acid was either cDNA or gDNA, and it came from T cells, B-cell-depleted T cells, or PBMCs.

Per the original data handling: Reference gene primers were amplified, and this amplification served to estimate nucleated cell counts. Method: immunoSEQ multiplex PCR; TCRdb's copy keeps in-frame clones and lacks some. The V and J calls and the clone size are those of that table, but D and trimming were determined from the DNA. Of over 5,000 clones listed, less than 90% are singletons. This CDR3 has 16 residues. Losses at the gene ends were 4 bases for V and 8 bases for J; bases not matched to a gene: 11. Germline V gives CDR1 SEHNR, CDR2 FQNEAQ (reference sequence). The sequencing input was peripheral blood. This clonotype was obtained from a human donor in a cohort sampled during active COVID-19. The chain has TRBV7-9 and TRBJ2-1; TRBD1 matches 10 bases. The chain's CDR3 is CASSWDRGPPGDEQFF. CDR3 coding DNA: TGTGCCAGCAGCTGGGACAGGGGTCCGCCTGGGGATGAGCAGTTCTTC.